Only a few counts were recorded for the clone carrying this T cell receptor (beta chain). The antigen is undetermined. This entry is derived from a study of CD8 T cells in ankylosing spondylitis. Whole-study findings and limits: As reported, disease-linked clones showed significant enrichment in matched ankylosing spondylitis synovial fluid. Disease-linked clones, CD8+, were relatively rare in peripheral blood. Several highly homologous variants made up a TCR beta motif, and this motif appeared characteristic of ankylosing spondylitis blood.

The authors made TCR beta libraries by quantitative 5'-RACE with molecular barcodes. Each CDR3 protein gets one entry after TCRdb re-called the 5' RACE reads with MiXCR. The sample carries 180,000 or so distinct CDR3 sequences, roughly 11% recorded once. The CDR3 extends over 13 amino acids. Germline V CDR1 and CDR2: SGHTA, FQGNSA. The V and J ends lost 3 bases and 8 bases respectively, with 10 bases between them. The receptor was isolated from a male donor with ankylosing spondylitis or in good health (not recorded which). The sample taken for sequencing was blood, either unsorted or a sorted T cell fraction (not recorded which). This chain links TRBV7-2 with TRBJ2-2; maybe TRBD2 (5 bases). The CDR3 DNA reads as TGTGCCAGCAGCTTTGGAGGAGATGGGGAGCTGTTTTTT. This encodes CASSFGGDGELFF.